This T cell receptor beta chain emerged from a study of cytomegalovirus exposure and HLA in healthy donors. Likely unrecorded immune exposures existed in these nominally healthy donors. It was with 60 Vbeta and 13 Jbeta primers that the PCR ran. Method: immunoSEQ multiplex PCR; TCRdb's copy keeps in-frame clones and lacks some. Its listing shows about 140,000 clones. Germline CDR1 MDHEN, CDR2 SYDVKM. Trimming removed 3 bases from V and 2 bases from J; junction bases left unmatched: 7. This CDR3 region has 16 residues. Overall study results and limits: Rare TCR sequences predominated, though certain public TCRs were found in many donors. Donors belonging to an Asian-associated ancestry cluster reportedly showed fewer N-insertions in productive TCRs than the roughly 700-donor mean, according to what a later analysis found. Some highly shared sequence variants likely arose as a pipeline artifact.

In the case of this clone: Antigen unknown.

Sequencing used PBMCs. The TCR sequence derives from a male donor in good health and CMV-seronegative. The rearrangement links TRBV28 to TRBJ2-1; TRBD1 matches at 7 bases. The CDR3 spells CASSLLSGTAYNEQFF. Written as DNA, the CDR3 is TGTGCCAGCAGTTTGCTTTCCGGGACAGCCTACAATGAGCAGTTCTTC.